This TCR beta chain was found in a study of cytomegalovirus exposure and HLA in healthy donors. PCR was performed using 60 Vbeta and 13 Jbeta primers. Sequencing was performed with immunoSEQ multiplex PCR; in TCRdb, only in-frame clones are kept and a portion is missing. Of roughly 200,000 clones in the sample, around 79% were seen once. The donors (healthy individuals) were bone marrow donors. V dropped 3 bases and J dropped 6 bases, with 17 bases sitting between them. Per the germline V gene, CDR1 is MNHEY and CDR2 is SMNVEV (reference sequence). This CDR3 region has 15 residues. Overall study results and limits: Of the V segments, some could not be distinguished, including TRBV6-2 and TRBV6-3, and were excluded. Most sequenced TCRs were rare (though some public TCRs occurred in many donors). According to an earlier analysis, most TCR beta V segments yielded productive rearrangements about 87% or about 30% of the time.

Concerning this clone: Its target is not known.

J is TRBJ1-2 and V is TRBV27; D perhaps matches TRBD1 (6 bases). Source material: PBMCs. This receptor was taken from a girl aged 5 to 17 in good health and CMV-seropositive. Written as DNA, the CDR3 is TGTGCCAGCAGTTTGGGCAGGGGAGTTTCGAATGGCTACACCTTC. This codes for CASSLGRGVSNGYTF.